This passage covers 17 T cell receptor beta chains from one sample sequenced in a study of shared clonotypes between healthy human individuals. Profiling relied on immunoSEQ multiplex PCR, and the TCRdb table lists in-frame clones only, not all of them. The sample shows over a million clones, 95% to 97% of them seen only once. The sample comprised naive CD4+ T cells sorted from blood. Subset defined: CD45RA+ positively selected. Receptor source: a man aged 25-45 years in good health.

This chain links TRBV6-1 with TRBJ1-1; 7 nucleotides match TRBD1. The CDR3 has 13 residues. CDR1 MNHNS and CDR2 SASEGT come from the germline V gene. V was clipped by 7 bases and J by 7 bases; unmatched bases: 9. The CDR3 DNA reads TGTGCCAGCACCTCGGGACAGACGATTGAAGCTTTCTTT. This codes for CASTSGQTIEAFF.

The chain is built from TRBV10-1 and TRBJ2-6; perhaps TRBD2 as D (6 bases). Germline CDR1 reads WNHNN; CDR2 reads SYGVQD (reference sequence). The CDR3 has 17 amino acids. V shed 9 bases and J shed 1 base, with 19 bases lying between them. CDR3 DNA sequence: TGCGCCAGGATCACCGGGACTGTGTGTTCTGGGGCCAACGTCCTGACTTTC. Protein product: CARITGTVCSGANVLTF.

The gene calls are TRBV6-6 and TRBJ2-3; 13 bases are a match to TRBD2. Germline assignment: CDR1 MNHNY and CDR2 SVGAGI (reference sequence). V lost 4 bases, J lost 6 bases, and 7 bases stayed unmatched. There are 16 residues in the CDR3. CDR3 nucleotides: TGTGCCAGCAGTTCTCTGGGACTAGCGGGATCGGATACGCAGTATTTT. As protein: CASSSLGLAGSDTQYF.

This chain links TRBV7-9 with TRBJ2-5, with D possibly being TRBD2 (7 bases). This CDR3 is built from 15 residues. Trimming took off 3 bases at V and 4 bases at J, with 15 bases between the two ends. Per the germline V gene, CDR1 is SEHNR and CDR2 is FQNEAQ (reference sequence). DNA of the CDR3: TGTGCCAGCAGCTTGTCGGGGGGCGCTAGAGAGACCCAGTACTTC. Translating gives CASSLSGGARETQYF.

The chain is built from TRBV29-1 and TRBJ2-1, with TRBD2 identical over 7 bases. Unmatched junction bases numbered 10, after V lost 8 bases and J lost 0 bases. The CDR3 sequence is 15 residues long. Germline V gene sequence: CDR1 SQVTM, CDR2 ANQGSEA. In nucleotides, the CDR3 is TGCAGCATCTCCATAGCGGGCCACTCCTACAATGAGCAGTTCTTC. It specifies CSISIAGHSYNEQFF.

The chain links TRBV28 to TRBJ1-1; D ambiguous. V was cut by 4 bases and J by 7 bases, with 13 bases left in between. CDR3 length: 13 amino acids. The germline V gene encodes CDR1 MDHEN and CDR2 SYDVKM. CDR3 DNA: TGTGCCAGCAGTTCAACAAGAACAAGTGAAGCTTTCTTT. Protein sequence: CASSSTRTSEAFF. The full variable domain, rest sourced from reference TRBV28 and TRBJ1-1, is DVKVTQSSRYLVKRTGEKVFLECVQDMDHENMFWYRQDPGLGLRLIYFSYDVKMKEKGDIPEGYSVSREKKERFSLILESASTNQTSMYLCASSSTRTSEAFFGQGTRLTVV.

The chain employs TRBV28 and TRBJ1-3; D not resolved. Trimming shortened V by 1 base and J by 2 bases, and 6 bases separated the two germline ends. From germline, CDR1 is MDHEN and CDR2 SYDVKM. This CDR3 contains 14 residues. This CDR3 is CASSLSLPGNTIYF. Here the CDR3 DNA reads TGTGCCAGCAGTTTATCCCTCCCTGGAAACACCATATATTTT.

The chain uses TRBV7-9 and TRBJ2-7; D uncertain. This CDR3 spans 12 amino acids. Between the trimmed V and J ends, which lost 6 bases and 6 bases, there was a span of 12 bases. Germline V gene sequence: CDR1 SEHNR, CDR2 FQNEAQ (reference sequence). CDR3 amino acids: CASSPVSGEQYF. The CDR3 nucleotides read TGTGCCAGCAGTCCCGTGTCCGGCGAGCAGTACTTC.

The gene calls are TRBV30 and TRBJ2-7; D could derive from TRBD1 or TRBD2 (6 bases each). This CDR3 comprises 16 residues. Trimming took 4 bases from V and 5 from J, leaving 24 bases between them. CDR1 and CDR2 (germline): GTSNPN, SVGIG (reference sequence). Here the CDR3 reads CAWNRGGTLRFHEQYF. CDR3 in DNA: TGTGCCTGGAATCGAGGGGGGACTCTTCGATTCCACGAGCAGTACTTC.

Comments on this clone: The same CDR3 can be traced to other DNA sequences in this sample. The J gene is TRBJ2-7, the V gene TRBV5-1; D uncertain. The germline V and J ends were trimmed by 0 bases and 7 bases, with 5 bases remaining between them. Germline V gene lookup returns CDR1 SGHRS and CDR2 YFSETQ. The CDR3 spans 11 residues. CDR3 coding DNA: TGCGCCAGCAGCTTGGCCTCTGAGCAGTACTTC. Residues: CASSLASEQYF.

The CDR3 loop reads CASSLLDRQGREKLFF. The CDR3 DNA follows: TGTGCCAGCAGCCTCCTAGATAGACAGGGTCGGGAAAAACTGTTTTTT. The chain employs TRBV28 and TRBJ1-4; 7 bases line up with TRBD1. The CDR3 extends over 16 amino acids. V lost 6 bases to trimming and J lost 8 bases; unmatched junction nucleotides: 15. Germline CDR1 reads MDHEN; CDR2 reads SYDVKM.

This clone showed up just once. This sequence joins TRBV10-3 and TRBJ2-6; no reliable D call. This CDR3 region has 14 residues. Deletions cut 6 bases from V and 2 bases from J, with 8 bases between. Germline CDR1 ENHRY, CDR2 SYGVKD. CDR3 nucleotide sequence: TGTGCCATCAGCCCGGCTACTGGGGCCAACGTCCTGACTTTC. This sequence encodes CAISPATGANVLTF.

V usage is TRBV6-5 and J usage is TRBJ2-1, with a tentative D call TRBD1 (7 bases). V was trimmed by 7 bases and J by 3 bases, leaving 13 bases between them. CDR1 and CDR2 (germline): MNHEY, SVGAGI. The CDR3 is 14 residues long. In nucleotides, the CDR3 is TGTGCCAGCACTAGTCAGGGGGGCTACAATGAGCAGTTCTTC. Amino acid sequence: CASTSQGGYNEQFF.

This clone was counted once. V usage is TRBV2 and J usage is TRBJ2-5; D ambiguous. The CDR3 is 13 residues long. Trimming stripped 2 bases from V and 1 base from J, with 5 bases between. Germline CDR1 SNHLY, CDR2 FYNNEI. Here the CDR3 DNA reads TGTGCCAGCAGTGAATACGGCCAAGAGACCCAGTACTTC. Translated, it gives CASSEYGQETQYF.

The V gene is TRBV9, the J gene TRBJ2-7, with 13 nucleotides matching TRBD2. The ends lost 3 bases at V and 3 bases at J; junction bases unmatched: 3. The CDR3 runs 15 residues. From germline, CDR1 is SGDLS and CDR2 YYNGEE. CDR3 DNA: TGTGCCAGCAGCGGGACTAGCGGGGGCCGCTACGAGCAGTACTTC. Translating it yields CASSGTSGGRYEQYF.

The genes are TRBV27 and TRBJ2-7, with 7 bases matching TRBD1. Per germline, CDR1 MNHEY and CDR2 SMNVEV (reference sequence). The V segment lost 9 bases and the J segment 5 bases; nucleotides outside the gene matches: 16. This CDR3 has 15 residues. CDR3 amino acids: CASRRTGQSIHEQYF. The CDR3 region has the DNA TGTGCCAGTAGGAGGACAGGCCAAAGTATCCACGAGCAGTACTTC.

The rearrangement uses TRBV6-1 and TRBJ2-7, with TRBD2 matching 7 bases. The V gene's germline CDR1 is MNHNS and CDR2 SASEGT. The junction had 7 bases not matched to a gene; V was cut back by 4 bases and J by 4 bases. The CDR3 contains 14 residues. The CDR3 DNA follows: TGTGCCAGCAGTGGACCGGGACTACAATACGAGCAGTACTTC. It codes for CASSGPGLQYEQYF.